The TCR beta chain described here comes from a study of beta chain features in type 1 diabetes. Broader study findings: Moderately but significantly shorter TCRB CDR3s were found in Type 1 diabetes patients in all four CD4+ subsets. Over-representation of high TCR-expressing cells was a possible consequence of cDNA sequencing.

On this clone: Its antigen is not known.

In germline, CDR1 is SGHTA, CDR2 FQGTGA. The CDR3 length is 13 residues. V dropped 5 bases and J dropped 5 bases, with 9 bases sitting between them. Every bit of the isolated RNA underwent reverse transcription, so sequencing read expressed TCRB transcripts. Naive, central memory and regulatory T cell samples averaged around 3.3 million reads. Here immunoSEQ multiplex PCR was the method, and the copy in TCRdb shows in-frame clones only, minus some. This repertoire shows roughly 260,000 clones, roughly a tenth found once; its top ten account for over 0.015%. This clonotype originated in a man aged 25 to 45 with type 1 diabetes. The rearrangement uses TRBV7-3 and TRBJ1-4; weak D call: TRBD1 (6 bases). What was sequenced was naive CD4+ T cells from blood. This CDR3 is CASSPTGNEKLFF. The CDR3 DNA is TGTGCCAGCAGCCCTACAGGGAATGAAAAACTGTTTTTT.